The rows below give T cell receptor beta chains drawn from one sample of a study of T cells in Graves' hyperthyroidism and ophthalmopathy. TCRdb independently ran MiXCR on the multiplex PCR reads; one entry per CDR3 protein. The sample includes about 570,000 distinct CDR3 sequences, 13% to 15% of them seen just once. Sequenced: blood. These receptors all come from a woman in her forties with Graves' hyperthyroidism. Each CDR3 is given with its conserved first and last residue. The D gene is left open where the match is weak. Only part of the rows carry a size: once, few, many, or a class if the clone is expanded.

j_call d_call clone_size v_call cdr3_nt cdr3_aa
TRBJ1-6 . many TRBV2 TGTGCCAGCAGTGAGGACATATATTCACCCCTCCACTTT CASSEDIYSPLHF
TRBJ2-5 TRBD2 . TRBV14 TGTGCCAGCAGCCATCCGTACACAGCGGGAGAAGAGACCCAGTACTTC CASSHPYTAGEETQYF
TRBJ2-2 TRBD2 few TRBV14 TGTGCCAGCAGCCAAGATCCTAGACTAGCGATCGCGAACACCGGGGAGCTGTTTTTT CASSQDPRLAIANTGELFF
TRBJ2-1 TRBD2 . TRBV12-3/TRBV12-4 TGTGCCAGCAGTTCCTACTATAGCGGGAGGGCCGGCAATGAGCAGTTCTTC CASSSYYSGRAGNEQFF
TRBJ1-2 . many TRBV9 TGTGCCAGCAGCGGAACCGGGACAAATGGCTACACCTTC CASSGTGTNGYTF
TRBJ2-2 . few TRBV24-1 TGTTCGCTAACGTCGGAGGGGCACACCGGGGAGCTGTTTTTT CSLTSEGHTGELFF
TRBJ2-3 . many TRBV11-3 TGTGCCAGCAGCCAAACGCACCAAGATACGCAGTATTTT CASSQTHQDTQYF
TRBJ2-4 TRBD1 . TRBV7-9 TGTGCCAGCAGCCGGACAGGGTGGGACATTCAGTACTTC CASSRTGWDIQYF
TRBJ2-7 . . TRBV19 TGTGCCAGTAGCACCCTAAGTAGCCCTTCCTACGAGCAGTACTTC CASSTLSSPSYEQYF
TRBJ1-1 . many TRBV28 TGTGCCAGCAAACCGGGGACGATGAACACTGAAGCTTTCTTT CASKPGTMNTEAFF
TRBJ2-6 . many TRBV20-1 TGCAGTGCTCCGGCCCTCTCTGGGGCCAACGTCCTGACTTTC CSAPALSGANVLTF
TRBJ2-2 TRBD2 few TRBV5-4 TGTGCCAGCGCTAAATCAGCGGGAGGGCAGGTCGGGGAGCTGTTTTTT CASAKSAGGQVGELFF
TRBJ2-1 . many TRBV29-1 TGCAGCGTTGACAAGGGGTGGAATGAGCAGTTCTTC CSVDKGWNEQFF
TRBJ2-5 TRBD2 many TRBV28 TGTGCCAGCAGTTTCTACACCTCTTCTAGCGGGAGGGGGGAGACCCAGTACTTC CASSFYTSSSGRGETQYF
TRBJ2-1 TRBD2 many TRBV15 TGTGCCACCAGCAGAGCCCTAGCGGGAGACAATGAGCAGTTCTTC CATSRALAGDNEQFF
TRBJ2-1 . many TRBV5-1 TGCGCCAGCAGCTTGGATGGGTCCTACAATGAGCAGTTCTTC CASSLDGSYNEQFF
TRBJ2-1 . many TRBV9 TGTGCCAGCAGCGTAGAACTGGATTACAATGAGCAGTTCTTC CASSVELDYNEQFF
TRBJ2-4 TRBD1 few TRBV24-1 TGTGCCACCAGTTGGGAGACAGGGTGGCCCAAAAACATTCAGTACTTC CATSWETGWPKNIQYF
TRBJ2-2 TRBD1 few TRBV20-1 TGCAGTGCTAGAGACCCCGGGACAGGGATGGCCGGGGAGCTGTTTTTT CSARDPGTGMAGELFF
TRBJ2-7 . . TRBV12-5 TGTGCTAGTGGTTTGTCTAACACCGGCCCCATGGAGCAGTACTTC CASGLSNTGPMEQYF
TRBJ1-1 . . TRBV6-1 TGTGCCAGCAGTGAAGGGAAGAGCACTGAAGCTTTCTTT CASSEGKSTEAFF